These 31 T cell receptor beta chains were all obtained from the same sample, sequenced in a study of blood T cells in healthy people across ages. It was with a sample-barcoded 5' primer and a J-beta primer mix that a second PCR of about 6 to 11 cycles was run. Each CDR3 protein gets one entry after TCRdb re-called the 5' RACE reads with MiXCR. Of roughly 2 million distinct CDR3 sequences in the sample, approximately 50% were seen once. Sequences were obtained from blood. All receptors derive from a woman aged 40 to 49 in good health.

The chain joins TRBV30 to TRBJ2-3; either TRBD1 or TRBD2 may fit D (6 bases each). Trimming removed 2 bases from V and 2 bases from J, with 23 bases in between. The CDR3 sequence is 18 residues long. CDR1 is GTSNPN and CDR2 is SVGIG in the germline V gene (reference sequence). CDR3 region: CAWSYPGGGFLPTDTQYF. The DNA for the CDR3 is TGTGCCTGGAGTTACCCCGGGGGCGGCTTCCTTCCCACAGATACGCAGTATTTT.

The chain combines TRBV7-9 with TRBJ2-3; 10 bases fit TRBD1. J gave up 6 bases and V 8 bases, and 11 bases lay outside the gene matches. CDR1 SEHNR and CDR2 FQNEAQ come from the germline V gene (reference sequence). The CDR3 contains 15 residues. Here the CDR3 reads CASGRGTGASDTQYF. The CDR3 DNA reads TGTGCCAGCGGTAGAGGGACAGGGGCATCGGATACGCAGTATTTT. The whole variable domain, remainder taken from reference TRBV7-9 and TRBJ2-3, is DTGVSQNPRHKITKRGQNVTFRCDPISEHNRLYWYRQTLGQGPEFLTYFQNEAQLEKSRLLSDRFSAERPKGSFSTLEIQRTEQGDSAMYLCASGRGTGASDTQYFGPGTRLTVL.

The chain carries TRBV5-1 and TRBJ2-3; 7 nucleotides align to TRBD1. The germline V gene has CDR1 SGHRS and CDR2 YFSETQ. This CDR3 is built from 14 residues. The V gene end was trimmed by 4 bases and the J gene end by 3 bases; junction bases not matched to a gene: 5. Here the CDR3 DNA reads TGCGCCAGCAGCGCACGGGACAGAACAGATACGCAGTATTTT. Translating gives CASSARDRTDTQYF.

This clonotype is a singleton in its sample. The V call is TRBV28, the J call TRBJ1-6; the D gene is possibly TRBD1 (5 bases). The CDR3 is 15 residues long. V lost 2 bases and J lost 7, with 12 bases in between. The germline CDR1 and CDR2 sequences are MDHEN and SYDVKM. In DNA, the CDR3 is TGTGCCAGCAGTTTAGGGGTACAGGAAAATTCACCCCTCCACTTT. This gives the protein CASSLGVQENSPLHF.

With respect to this clonotype: At one boundary the junction diverges from the germline segment, which might be a read error. This chain uses TRBV10-1 with TRBJ2-7; TRBD2 aligns across 13 bases. This CDR3 region has 17 residues. CDR1 is WNHNN, CDR2 SYGVQD, per germline (reference sequence). The CDR3 bases are TGCGCCAGCAGTGAGTCTGGACTAGCGGGGGATTCGGAGACCCAGTCCTTC. Protein product: CASSESGLAGDSETQSF.

The rearrangement joins TRBV5-4 to TRBJ1-2; possible D gene TRBD1, 6 bases. Between the trimmed V and J ends, which lost 4 bases and 4 bases, there was a span of 17 bases. CDR3 length: 15 amino acids. CDR1 and CDR2 from the germline V gene are SGHNT and YYREEE (reference sequence). CDR3 protein: CASSLEPDRTYGYTF. CDR3 in DNA: TGTGCCAGCAGCCTAGAACCTGACAGGACCTATGGCTACACCTTC.

This clonotype showed up just a few times. The V call is TRBV7-3, the J call TRBJ2-6, with D unclear. CDR3 length equals 18 residues. Germline V gives CDR1 SGHTA, CDR2 FQGTGA. The V end was cut by 5 bases, the J end by 0 bases, with 17 bases between. The CDR3 region has the DNA TGTGCCAGCAGCCTTACGGGCACGGCGCGCTCTGGGGCCAACGTCCTGACTTTC. This sequence encodes CASSLTGTARSGANVLTF.

The chain is built from TRBV7-2 and TRBJ2-5, with 8 positions matching TRBD2. With 5 bases clipped from V and 4 bases from J, the junction kept 9 bases outside the gene matches. This CDR3 region has 15 residues. Germline values: CDR1 SGHTA, CDR2 FQGNSA. CDR3 sequence reads: CASSLGGVEGETQYF. In DNA form, the CDR3 reads TGTGCCAGCAGCCTCGGGGGGGTAGAAGGAGAGACCCAGTACTTC.

This sequence joins TRBV20-1 and TRBJ1-2; possibly TRBD1 for D (5 bases). This CDR3 is 14 amino acids long. V lost 6 bases, J lost 2 bases, and 16 bases lay in between. The germline V gene encodes CDR1 DFQATT and CDR2 SNEGSKA (reference sequence). The chain's CDR3 is CSARRVTENYGYTF. The CDR3 nucleotides read TGCAGTGCAAGAAGGGTGACAGAGAACTATGGCTACACCTTC.

The chain combines TRBV6-6 with TRBJ1-2; a weak D match, TRBD1 (6 bases). Germline CDR1 is MNHNY and CDR2 is SVGAGI (reference sequence). Trimming removed 0 bases at V and 3 bases at J, with 17 bases between. The CDR3 runs to 17 residues. The CDR3 here is CASSYSNPAGAYYGYTF. DNA of the CDR3: TGTGCCAGCAGTTACTCTAACCCGGCAGGGGCGTACTATGGCTACACCTTC.

The chain has TRBV20-1 and TRBJ2-3, with TRBD2 matching 16 bases. CDR1 DFQATT and CDR2 SNEGSKA come from the germline V gene (reference sequence). J gave up 4 bases and V 1 base, and 8 bases lay outside the gene matches. The CDR3 has 18 residues. The CDR3 is CSARGGLAGGRIADTQYF. CDR3 DNA sequence: TGCAGTGCTAGAGGGGGACTAGCGGGGGGGCGGATTGCAGATACGCAGTATTTT.

This clonotype was seen a handful of times. The chain combines TRBV4-3 with TRBJ2-7, with 10 nucleotides matching TRBD1. Germline CDR1 LGHNA, CDR2 YSLEER. This CDR3 is built from 17 residues. V lost 4 bases and J lost 5; bases outside the gene matches: 14. This CDR3 is CASSRNAAGTGVDEQYF. The CDR3, as DNA: TGCGCCAGCAGCCGAAATGCCGCCGGGACAGGGGTCGACGAGCAGTACTTC.

The rearrangement links TRBV6-5 to TRBJ2-1, with 10 bases matching TRBD2. CDR3 length: 16 amino acids. Unmatched junction bases numbered 6, after V lost 1 base and J lost 6 bases. Looked up from germline, CDR1 is MNHEY and CDR2 is SVGAGI. The CDR3 region is CASSYWTSGVRNEQFF. The CDR3 bases are TGTGCCAGCAGTTACTGGACTAGCGGCGTACGCAATGAGCAGTTCTTC.

This chain uses TRBV7-6 with TRBJ2-7; 8 nucleotides match TRBD2. The J call may be faulty, since TRBJ2-5 better matches the DNA end. The germline CDR1 and CDR2 sequences are SGHVS and FNYEAQ. The CDR3 spans 16 residues. This chain's CDR3 is CASSPLTSARLETQYF. The CDR3 DNA reads as TGTGCCAGCAGCCCTTTGACTAGCGCGAGGTTGGAGACCCAGTACTTC.

The chain employs TRBV12-3 or TRBV12-4 and TRBJ2-5; D gene unclear. CDR3 size: 16 residues. The V end lost 5 bases, the J end lost 2 bases, and 18 bases lay between the germline ends. The CDR3 region has the DNA TGTGCCAGCAGTAATCAAGAGAACGAACAGCAAGAGACCCAGTACTTC. Protein product: CASSNQENEQQETQYF.

This clonotype has a handful of counts. This rearrangement joins TRBV7-2 to TRBJ1-2; TRBD1 is a possible D gene (5 bases). Germline V CDR1 and CDR2: SGHTA, FQGNSA. This CDR3 contains 13 residues. The ends were cut back, 1 base at V and 8 bases at J, with 11 bases in the middle. The CDR3 DNA reads TGTGCCAGCAGCTTAGACAGGTTTTCAGGCTACACCTTC. Translation: CASSLDRFSGYTF.

This rearrangement joins TRBV5-1 to TRBJ2-3; 9 nucleotides align to TRBD1. There are 17 residues in the CDR3. The ends lost 0 bases at V and 6 bases at J; junction bases unmatched: 11. Germline lookup yields CDR1 SGHRS and CDR2 YFSETQ. The CDR3 nucleotides are TGCGCCAGCAGCTTGGGGGGACAGGGAGTAGTGGAGGATACGCAGTATTTT. This gives the protein CASSLGGQGVVEDTQYF.

This clonotype was observed a few times. The rearrangement uses TRBV2 and TRBJ2-3; D may correspond to TRBD1 or TRBD2 (5 bases each). V lost 3 bases and J 2 bases, leaving 12 bases between the germline ends. Germline V gene data show CDR1 as SNHLY and CDR2 as FYNNEI. The CDR3 runs 15 residues. CDR3 DNA sequence: TGTGCCAGCAGTGAGAGGGGTCTGCCCACAGATACGCAGTATTTT. Protein product: CASSERGLPTDTQYF.

This clonotype showed up just a few times. The DNA for the CDR3 is TGTGCCAGCAGGTTTGGGGGGCCTCAAGAGACCCAGTACTTC. Translating gives CASRFGGPQETQYF. J is TRBJ2-5 and V is TRBV7-2, with D perhaps TRBD1 or TRBD2 (6 bases each). V dropped 6 bases and J dropped 2 bases, with 13 bases sitting between them. From germline, CDR1 is SGHTA and CDR2 FQGNSA. This CDR3 is built from 14 residues.

V usage is TRBV20-1 and J usage is TRBJ2-5, with TRBD2 matching 10 bases. The CDR3 extends over 19 amino acids. V was pared by 0 bases and J by 5 bases, with 18 bases of the junction left unmatched. Germline V CDR1 and CDR2: DFQATT, SNEGSKA (reference sequence). CDR3 loop: CSARDWGIASGGGEETQYF. For the CDR3, the DNA is TGCAGTGCTAGAGATTGGGGGATCGCTAGCGGGGGCGGCGAGGAGACCCAGTACTTC.

J is TRBJ2-5 and V is TRBV6-2 or TRBV6-3; 8 bases fit TRBD2. The V gene's germline CDR1 is MNHEY and CDR2 SVGEGT. The CDR3 extends over 19 amino acids. Germline trimming cut 3 bases from V and 1 base from J; bases unmatched to any gene: 16. CDR3 nucleotides: TGTGCCAGCAGTTATGGAGTTTGGCGGGGGGCCCAGATCCAAGAGACCCAGTACTTC. It encodes CASSYGVWRGAQIQETQYF.

The V gene is TRBV12-3 or TRBV12-4, the J gene TRBJ2-5, with D perhaps given as TRBD1 or TRBD2 (5 bases each). The V end lost 5 bases, the J end lost 9 bases, and 25 bases lay between the germline ends. This CDR3 is built from 16 residues. The CDR3 DNA reads as TGTGCCAGCAGTCTTCGAGGGGAAGTAGCCGATGGGGCCCAGTACTTC. Its translation is CASSLRGEVADGAQYF.

This clonotype was counted between two and nine times. The V gene is TRBV20-1, the J gene TRBJ2-1; the D gene is possibly TRBD1 (6 bases). V lost 0 bases, J lost 9 bases, and 15 bases lay in between. In germline, CDR1 is DFQATT, CDR2 SNEGSKA (reference sequence). The CDR3 loop spans 14 amino acids. CDR3 region: CSARDHRVGIEQFF. The DNA for the CDR3 is TGCAGTGCTAGAGACCACAGGGTGGGGATTGAGCAGTTCTTC.

The genes are TRBV20-1 and TRBJ2-5; a possible D gene is TRBD2 (5 bases). There are 14 residues in the CDR3. Trimming shortened V by 1 base and J by 2 bases, and 11 bases separated the two germline ends. Germline V gene data show CDR1 as DFQATT and CDR2 as SNEGSKA (reference sequence). The CDR3 region is CSARVGLPQETQYF. The CDR3 DNA reads as TGCAGTGCTAGAGTCGGACTCCCTCAAGAGACCCAGTACTTC.

V usage is TRBV6-2 or TRBV6-3 and J usage is TRBJ2-3, with D possibly TRBD2 on 6 matching bases. The CDR3 consists of 15 residues. Trimming pared 4 bases from V and 6 bases from J, leaving 17 bases between. Germline CDR1 is MNHEY and CDR2 is SVGEGT. In DNA form, the CDR3 reads TGTGCCAGCAGTTTTTCCCTCCTGGCGGGGGATACGCAGTATTTT. Residues: CASSFSLLAGDTQYF.

The V gene is TRBV11-2, the J gene TRBJ1-4, with D perhaps TRBD1 (5 bases). CDR1 and CDR2 from the germline V gene are SGHAT and FQNNGV. Deletions cut 1 base from V and 15 bases from J, with 21 bases between. There are 15 residues in the CDR3. The CDR3 reads CASSLGALRDGLMFF. CDR3 bases: TGTGCCAGCAGCTTAGGGGCCCTCCGGGACGGCTTGATGTTTTTT.

The V call is TRBV28, the J call TRBJ2-1; the D gene is possibly TRBD2 (6 bases). The CDR3 runs 17 residues. CDR1 is MDHEN, CDR2 SYDVKM, per germline. V lost 6 bases and J 0 bases, leaving 18 bases between the germline ends. This CDR3 reads CASSRLAVISSYNEQFF. CDR3 nucleotide sequence: TGTGCCAGCAGCCGTTTAGCGGTTATAAGCTCCTACAATGAGCAGTTCTTC.

The chain combines TRBV4-2 with TRBJ2-5; TRBD2 is a possible D gene (6 bases). Germline CDR1 LGHNA, CDR2 YNFKEQ. The CDR3 contains 14 residues. Trimming took 3 bases from V and 4 from J, leaving 12 bases between them. DNA of the CDR3: TGTGCCAGCAGCCATGCCGGGGGAGGAGAGACCCAGTACTTC. It is translated as CASSHAGGGETQYF.

With respect to this clonotype: Here the CDR3 omits its conserved ending phenylalanine or tryptophan, so a read error is the likely source. The V gene is TRBV12-3 or TRBV12-4, the J gene TRBJ2-3; TRBD2 matches 8 bases. CDR3 length: 15 amino acids. Unmatched junction bases numbered 10, after V lost 7 bases and J lost 4 bases. The CDR3 reads CASKPPGGVSDTQYS. The CDR3 nucleotides are TGTGCCAGCAAACCCCCCGGGGGGGTATCAGATACGCAGTATTCT.

The chain joins TRBV4-3 to TRBJ2-4; 8 bases fit TRBD1. The tail of the sequence fits TRBJ2-7 better, so the J call may be wrong. Germline-derived CDR1 and CDR2 are LGHNA and YSLEER. This CDR3 is built from 17 residues. CDR3 coding DNA: TGCGCCAGCAGCCAAGAGGCTCTATCAGGGGGCATGGGCGAGCAGTACTTC. This sequence encodes CASSQEALSGGMGEQYF.

The chain employs TRBV6-1 and TRBJ2-5; 7 bases align to TRBD1. The CDR3 is made up of 15 amino acids. The V and J ends lost 4 bases and 1 base, in that order; junction bases with no gene match: 6. The germline CDR1 and CDR2 sequences are MNHNS and SASEGT. CDR3 loop: CASSVYRGPQETQYF. CDR3 nucleotide sequence: TGTGCCAGCAGTGTCTACAGGGGACCCCAAGAGACCCAGTACTTC.